Listed here are 26 T cell receptor beta chains from one sample, sequenced in a study of T cells in Graves' hyperthyroidism and ophthalmopathy. RNA transcripts yielded amplified TCR beta CDR3 regions. RT-PCR in the first round (using the HTBI primer set) targeted the TCR CDR3. TCRdb re-called the multiplex PCR reads through MiXCR, storing one row per CDR3 protein. The data hold about 340,000 distinct CDR3 sequences, with roughly 18% observed a single time. Specimen: blood. Receptor source: a woman aged 50 to 65 with Graves' hyperthyroidism.

This clonotype was recorded at least ten times. This chain's CDR3 is CASSLASGSSYEQYF. DNA for the CDR3: TGTGCCAGCAGCTTAGCCTCAGGCTCGTCCTACGAGCAGTACTTC. This rearrangement joins TRBV13 to TRBJ2-7; D not resolved. This CDR3 spans 15 amino acids. Germline loops: CDR1 PRHDT, CDR2 FYEKMQ (reference sequence). Trimming removed 1 base from V and 1 base from J, with 11 bases in between.

The V call is TRBV29-1, the J call TRBJ2-7; 7 nucleotides line up with TRBD2. This CDR3 comprises 12 residues. Germline V gene sequence: CDR1 SQVTM, CDR2 ANQGSEA. The V gene end was trimmed by 4 bases and the J gene end by 7 bases; junction bases not matched to a gene: 7. The CDR3 bases are TGCAGCGTTGGGCGGAACGGGAGGGAGCAGTACTTC. This codes for CSVGRNGREQYF.

This clonotype was detected only a few times. This chain connects TRBV7-9 to TRBJ2-3, with 14 positions matching TRBD2. Germline V gene lookup returns CDR1 SEHNR and CDR2 FQNEAQ (reference sequence). The CDR3 has 16 amino acids. V was clipped by 4 bases and J by 7 bases; unmatched bases: 7. Here the CDR3 DNA reads TGTGCCAGCAGCTGGACTAGCGGGGGGCTTGAGAATACGCAGTATTTT. Translated: CASSWTSGGLENTQYF.

This clonotype has just a few counts. The chain uses TRBV29-1 and TRBJ2-3; D not certain. V lost 7 bases and J 0 bases, leaving 17 bases between the germline ends. Germline CDR1 is SQVTM and CDR2 is ANQGSEA. CDR3 length: 15 residues. The CDR3 protein is CSALDFHSSTDTQYF. Here the CDR3 DNA reads TGCAGCGCCCTAGACTTTCACTCTAGCACAGATACGCAGTATTTT.

This clonotype came up a few times. J is TRBJ2-1 and V is TRBV20-1; no clear D. The germline gives CDR1 DFQATT, CDR2 SNEGSKA (reference sequence). The CDR3 length is 13 residues. The V end was cut by 1 base, the J end by 5 bases, with 9 bases between. The CDR3 region is CSARARGNNEQFF. As DNA, the CDR3 is TGCAGTGCTAGAGCTCGTGGGAACAATGAGCAGTTCTTC.

This clonotype was counted at least ten times. The rearrangement links TRBV6-1 to TRBJ1-1; possible D gene TRBD1, 5 bases. Germline V gene lookup returns CDR1 MNHNS and CDR2 SASEGT. This CDR3 spans 13 amino acids. Trimming pared 7 bases from V and 4 bases from J, leaving 13 bases between. In DNA form, the CDR3 reads TGTGCCAGCACGGGGGGACGCGGCACTGAAGCTTTCTTT. Its protein is CASTGGRGTEAFF.

The rearrangement joins TRBV18 to TRBJ2-7, with D unresolved. The V gene lost 5 bases and the J gene lost 3 bases, with 14 bases spanning the gap. The CDR3 spans 14 residues. Looked up from germline, CDR1 is KGHSH and CDR2 is LQKENI. DNA of the CDR3: TGTGCCAGCTCAGAAGAGGACGGGTTCTACGAGCAGTACTTC. Protein product: CASSEEDGFYEQYF.

This clonotype has more than one count but fewer than ten. V gene TRBV27 combines with J gene TRBJ2-3, with 8 bases fitting TRBD2. The junction had 12 bases not matched to a gene; V was cut back by 5 bases and J by 8 bases. The germline CDR1 and CDR2 sequences are MNHEY and SMNVEV (reference sequence). The CDR3 covers 15 residues. The chain's CDR3 is CASSGKGLGGGTQYF. In DNA, the CDR3 is TGTGCCAGCAGTGGAAAGGGACTAGGAGGCGGTACGCAGTATTTT.

This clonotype has just a few counts. The V and J genes are TRBV6-5 and TRBJ2-2; 7 bases agree with TRBD2. With V trimmed by 4 bases and J by 7 bases, 6 bases remained unmatched. Germline V gives CDR1 MNHEY, CDR2 SVGAGI. CDR3 length equals 14 residues. The CDR3 DNA reads TGTGCCAGCAGTTCCTTGACTAGCCTCGGGGAGCTGTTTTTT. This translates into CASSSLTSLGELFF.

The genes are TRBV29-1 and TRBJ2-7; D is perhaps TRBD2 (5 bases). The length of the CDR3 is 13 residues. The germline gives CDR1 SQVTM, CDR2 ANQGSEA. Trimming stripped 4 bases from V and 5 bases from J, with 15 bases between. CDR3 coding DNA: TGCAGCGTTGTTACGGTTACTAGTAACGAGCAGTACTTC. Its translation is CSVVTVTSNEQYF.

This clonotype was detected only a few times. The V and J genes are TRBV3-1 and TRBJ2-2, with D tentatively TRBD2 (5 bases). Trimming stripped 4 bases from V and 6 bases from J, with 9 bases between. The CDR3 loop spans 13 amino acids. Germline V gene sequence: CDR1 LGHDT, CDR2 YNNKEL (reference sequence). In DNA form, the CDR3 reads TGTGCCAGCAGCCCGCGGGCGGCCGGGGAGCTGTTTTTT. It is translated as CASSPRAAGELFF.

This clonotype was seen repeatedly, ten times or more. An end of the junction differs from the germline gene, which may be a read error. The chain combines TRBV19 with TRBJ2-5; TRBD2 matches at 11 bases. Germline CDR1 reads LNHDA; CDR2 reads SQIVND (reference sequence). This CDR3 is built from 14 residues. CDR3 nucleotides: TGCGCCAGCAGCTCACTAGCGGGGGAAGAGACCCAGTACTTC. It yields the protein CASSSLAGEETQYF. The variable domain in full, completed from reference TRBV19 and TRBJ2-5, reads DGGITQSPKYLFRKEGQNVTLSCEQNLNHDAMYWYRQDPGQGLRLIYYSQIVNDFQKGDIAEGYSVSREKKESFPLTVTSAQKNPTAFYLCASSSLAGEETQYFGPGTRLLVL.

In this sample, this clonotype turned up many times. The chain is built from TRBV20-1 and TRBJ2-1, with D uncertain. CDR1 is DFQATT, CDR2 SNEGSKA, per germline (reference sequence). The CDR3 has 13 residues. The germline V and J ends were trimmed by 1 base and 2 bases, with 6 bases remaining between them. CDR3 coding DNA: TGCAGTGCTAGAGCAAGGACCTACAATGAGCAGTTCTTC. Amino acid sequence: CSARARTYNEQFF.

This clonotype was found many times. The rearrangement uses TRBV28 and TRBJ1-5; TRBD1 might be the D (6 bases). The germline gives CDR1 MDHEN, CDR2 SYDVKM. Trimming pared 6 bases from V and 5 bases from J, leaving 14 bases between. There are 14 residues in the CDR3. The CDR3: CASSPTGEHQPQHF. CDR3 DNA: TGTGCCAGCAGCCCGACAGGTGAGCATCAGCCCCAGCATTTT.

The V gene is TRBV7-9, the J gene TRBJ1-2; D gene ambiguous. There are 13 residues in the CDR3. Germline CDR1 SEHNR, CDR2 FQNEAQ (reference sequence). With 1 base removed from V and 8 bases from J, the gap between germline ends came to 11 bases. DNA of the CDR3: TGTGCCAGCAGCTTAGAAAGTGTTCGGGGCTACACCTTC. Its translation is CASSLESVRGYTF.

This clonotype was observed at least ten times. The chain is built from TRBV30 and TRBJ1-1; D not certain. The V end was cut by 6 bases, the J end by 1 base, with 6 bases between. This CDR3 has 11 residues. In germline, CDR1 is GTSNPN, CDR2 SVGIG (reference sequence). CDR3 amino acids: CACNRNTEAFF. The CDR3 coding sequence is TGTGCCTGCAACAGGAACACTGAAGCTTTCTTT.

This clonotype has just a few counts. The V call is TRBV7-9, the J call TRBJ2-1; 8 bases are a match to TRBD2. The CDR3 runs 14 residues. V shed 3 bases and J 7 bases; nucleotides not matched to a gene: 5. CDR1 and CDR2 (germline): SEHNR, FQNEAQ (reference sequence). The CDR3 bases are TGTGCCAGCAGCTTCAGCGGGAGTAAGAATGAGCAGTTCTTC. This encodes CASSFSGSKNEQFF. Supplemented by reference TRBV7-9 and TRBJ2-1, the full variable domain reads DTGVSQNPRHKITKRGQNVTFRCDPISEHNRLYWYRQTLGQGPEFLTYFQNEAQLEKSRLLSDRFSAERPKGSFSTLEIQRTEQGDSAMYLCASSFSGSKNEQFFGPGTRLTVL.

The chain has TRBV9 and TRBJ1-4; D gene unclear. Germline V gene lookup returns CDR1 SGDLS and CDR2 YYNGEE. The CDR3 is 15 amino acids. Deletions cut 4 bases from V and 0 bases from J, with 10 bases between. CDR3 sequence (DNA): TGTGCCAGCAGCCCAGATATTCCAACTAATGAAAAACTGTTTTTT. The encoded protein is CASSPDIPTNEKLFF.

This clonotype appeared many times. The chain employs TRBV2 and TRBJ1-1, with D unresolved. Germline CDR1 reads SNHLY; CDR2 reads FYNNEI. This CDR3 has 14 amino acids. Trimming pared 3 bases from V and 3 bases from J, leaving 11 bases between. CDR3 sequence (DNA): TGTGCCAGCAGTGAGCTCGGGAGGGACACTGAAGCTTTCTTT. Residues: CASSELGRDTEAFF.

This clonotype has ten or more counts. This chain links TRBV15 with TRBJ1-1; D uncertain. Germline V CDR1 and CDR2: LNHNV, YYDKDF (reference sequence). V lost 4 bases to trimming and J lost 4 bases, with 13 bases between them. CDR3 length equals 14 residues. The CDR3: CATSKDRTGTEAFF. The CDR3, as DNA: TGTGCCACCAGCAAGGACCGGACCGGCACTGAAGCTTTCTTT.

There are a few counts of this clonotype. The rearrangement links TRBV20-1 to TRBJ1-1; the D is unclear. The ends were cut back, 6 bases at V and 4 bases at J, with 15 bases in the middle. Germline-derived CDR1 and CDR2 are DFQATT and SNEGSKA (reference sequence). The length of the CDR3 is 13 residues. CDR3 region: CSALPPSTTEAFF. CDR3 DNA sequence: TGCAGTGCCCTACCTCCCTCGACCACTGAAGCTTTCTTT.

This clonotype was seen at least ten times. The rearrangement links TRBV6-2 or TRBV6-3 to TRBJ2-3, with a weak D call TRBD1 (6 bases). The germline V and J ends were trimmed by 6 bases and 6 bases, with 22 bases remaining between them. Germline CDR1 is MNHEY and CDR2 is SVGEGT. The CDR3 runs to 16 residues. In nucleotides, the CDR3 is TGTGCCAGCAGCCCCCAGGGGCGATCCGGCCGGGATACGCAGTATTTT. Translated: CASSPQGRSGRDTQYF.

This clonotype has ten or more counts. The genes are TRBV20-1 and TRBJ1-5; TRBD1 matches at 7 bases. Germline V lookup: CDR1 DFQATT, CDR2 SNEGSKA (reference sequence). The CDR3 is 15 residues long. V shed 4 bases, J shed 7 bases, and the junction held 13 bases outside the gene matches. The CDR3 DNA sequence: TGCAGTGCTAAGGACAGGAAGACGCTAGGGCAGCCCCAGCATTTT. Encoded protein: CSAKDRKTLGQPQHF.

This clonotype was picked up a small number of times. The chain carries TRBV6-6 and TRBJ1-2; D is possibly TRBD1 (5 bases). Deletions cut 2 bases from V and 4 bases from J, with 8 bases between. The CDR3 extends over 13 amino acids. Germline V gene lookup returns CDR1 MNHNY and CDR2 SVGAGI (reference sequence). CDR3 sequence reads: CASSYGDGYGYTF. The CDR3 DNA sequence: TGTGCCAGCAGTTACGGGGACGGCTATGGCTACACCTTC.

This clonotype was counted a few times. This chain joins TRBV7-2 and TRBJ2-2; D might be TRBD1 (5 bases). V lost 5 bases and J 6 bases, leaving 10 bases between the germline ends. CDR1 is SGHTA, CDR2 FQGNSA, per germline. The CDR3 runs 13 residues. CDR3 DNA: TGTGCCAGCAGCATCAGGGTCCCCGGGGAGCTGTTTTTT. The encoded protein is CASSIRVPGELFF.

This clonotype came up a few times. V and J are TRBV25-1 and TRBJ2-4, with D perhaps matching TRBD2 (5 bases). Germline CDR1 is MGHDK and CDR2 is SYGVNS. The CDR3 spans 15 residues. The V and J ends lost 2 bases and 7 bases respectively, with 15 bases between them. The CDR3 DNA reads as TGTGCCAGCAGTGAAGAGGGCTTAGGTCGGAACATTCAGTACTTC. This codes for CASSEEGLGRNIQYF.